This T cell receptor (beta chain) was sequenced for a study of OX40 agonist ivuxolimab in advanced cancers. TCRdb keeps only in-frame clones here, not all; method: immunoSEQ multiplex PCR. This table holds over 95,000 clones, about 87% found once. The length of the CDR3 is 14 residues. V lost 3 bases, J lost 9 bases, and 20 bases lay in between. In germline, CDR1 is GTSNPN, CDR2 SVGIG (reference sequence). The chain uses TRBV30 and TRBJ1-1; D unresolved. The sample here was CD4+ or CD8+ T cells sorted from blood, taken in a trial of the OX40 agonist ivuxolimab. The TCR comes from an adult with an advanced solid tumor such as melanoma, head and neck, liver or kidney cancer. In DNA, the CDR3 is TGTGCCTGGAGCCTTCTCCCACGTGAAGGGAAAGCTTTCTTT. It specifies CAWSLLPREGKAFF.